This T cell receptor beta chain comes out of a study of shared clonotypes between healthy human individuals. Study overall: Contributing individuals were two females and a few males aged 18 to 49. Each donor's CD4 naive and CD4 memory cells filled three plates apiece, CD8 naive two, and CD8 memory one.

As regards this clone: Antigen specificity is unknown.

Study observations and caveats: Sampling covered blood only; tissue repertoires likely differ. Richness estimates generally favored naive over memory subsets.

Terminally differentiated effector memory CD45RA+ cells were excluded by CCR7 positive selection of CD45RO-negative cells. The CDR3 sequence is 15 residues long. Germline loops: CDR1 MDHEN, CDR2 SYDVKM. Trimming at V came to 7 bases and at J to 9 bases, leaving 13 bases not matched to a gene. Measured with immunoSEQ multiplex PCR; TCRdb has only the in-frame clones, and not every one. The table lists roughly 850,000 clones, roughly 96% of them singletons, with less than 0.25% in the top ten. The source material was naive CD8+ T cells sorted from blood. The TCR comes from a man aged 30 to 39 in good health. This chain uses TRBV28 with TRBJ2-2; 8 nucleotides align to TRBD1. The DNA of the CDR3 is TGTGCCAGCATTAACGGCGACAGGGGAGATAGGGAGCTGTTTTTT. Protein: CASINGDRGDRELFF.